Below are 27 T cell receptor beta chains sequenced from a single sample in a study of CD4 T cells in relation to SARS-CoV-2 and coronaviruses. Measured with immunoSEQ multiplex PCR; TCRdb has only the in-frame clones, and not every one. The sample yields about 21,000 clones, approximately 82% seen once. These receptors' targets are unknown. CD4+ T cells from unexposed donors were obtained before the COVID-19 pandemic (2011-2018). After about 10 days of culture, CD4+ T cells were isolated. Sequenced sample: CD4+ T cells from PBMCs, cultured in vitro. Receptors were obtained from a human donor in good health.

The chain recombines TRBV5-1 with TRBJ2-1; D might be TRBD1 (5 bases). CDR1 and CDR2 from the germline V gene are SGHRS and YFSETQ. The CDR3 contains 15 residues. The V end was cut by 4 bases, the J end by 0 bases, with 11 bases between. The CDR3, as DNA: TGCGCCAGCAGCCCCGGACAAGTCTCCTACAATGAGCAGTTCTTC. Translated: CASSPGQVSYNEQFF.

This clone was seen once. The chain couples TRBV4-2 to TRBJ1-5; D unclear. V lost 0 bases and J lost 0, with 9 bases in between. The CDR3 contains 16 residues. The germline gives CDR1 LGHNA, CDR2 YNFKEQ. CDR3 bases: TGTGCCAGCAGCCAAGAGGGAGGGAATAGCAATCAGCCCCAGCATTTT. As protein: CASSQEGGNSNQPQHF.

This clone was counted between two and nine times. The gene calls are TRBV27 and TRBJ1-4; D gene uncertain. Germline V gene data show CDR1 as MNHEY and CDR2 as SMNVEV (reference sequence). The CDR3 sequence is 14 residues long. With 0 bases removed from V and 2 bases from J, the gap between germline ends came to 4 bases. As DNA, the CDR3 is TGTGCCAGCAGTTTATCCCCTACTAATGAAAAACTGTTTTTT. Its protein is CASSLSPTNEKLFF.

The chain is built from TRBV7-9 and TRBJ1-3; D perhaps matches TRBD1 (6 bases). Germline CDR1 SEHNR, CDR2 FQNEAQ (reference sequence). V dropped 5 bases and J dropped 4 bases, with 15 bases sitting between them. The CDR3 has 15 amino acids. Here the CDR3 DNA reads TGTGCCAGCAGCGGCGAGGGGGGATTAGGAAACACCATATATTTT. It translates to CASSGEGGLGNTIYF.

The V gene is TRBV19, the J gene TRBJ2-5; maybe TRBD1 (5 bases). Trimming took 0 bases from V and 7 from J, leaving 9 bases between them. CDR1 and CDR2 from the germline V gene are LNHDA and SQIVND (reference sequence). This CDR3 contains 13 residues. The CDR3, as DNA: TGTGCCAGTAGTATAGACAGGGTTGGGACCCAGTACTTC. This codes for CASSIDRVGTQYF.

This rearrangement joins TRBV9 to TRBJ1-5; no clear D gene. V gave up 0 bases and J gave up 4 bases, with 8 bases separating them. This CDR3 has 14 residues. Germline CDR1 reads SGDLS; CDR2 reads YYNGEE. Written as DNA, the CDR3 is TGTGCCAGCAGCGTAGAGGGCGGGAATCAGCCCCAGCATTTT. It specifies CASSVEGGNQPQHF.

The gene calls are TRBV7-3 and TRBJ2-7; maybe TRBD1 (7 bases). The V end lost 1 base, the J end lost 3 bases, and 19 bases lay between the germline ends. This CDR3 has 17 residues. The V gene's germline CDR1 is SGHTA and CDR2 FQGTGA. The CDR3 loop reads CASSLNAPGAGGYEQYF. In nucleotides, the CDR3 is TGTGCCAGCAGCTTAAATGCCCCGGGGGCAGGGGGCTACGAGCAGTACTTC.

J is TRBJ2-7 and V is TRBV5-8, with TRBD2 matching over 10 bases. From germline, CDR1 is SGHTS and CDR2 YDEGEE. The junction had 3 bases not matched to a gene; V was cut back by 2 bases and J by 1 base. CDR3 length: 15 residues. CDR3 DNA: TGTGCCAGCAGCTTTGGGACTAGCGCTTCCTACGAGCAGTACTTC. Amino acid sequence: CASSFGTSASYEQYF.

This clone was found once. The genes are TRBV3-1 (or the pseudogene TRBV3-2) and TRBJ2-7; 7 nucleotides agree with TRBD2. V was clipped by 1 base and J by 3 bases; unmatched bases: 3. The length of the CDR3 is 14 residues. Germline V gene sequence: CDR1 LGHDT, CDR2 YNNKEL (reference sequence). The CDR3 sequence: CASSQGTSYYEQYF. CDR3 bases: TGTGCCAGCAGCCAAGGGACTAGTTACTACGAGCAGTACTTC.

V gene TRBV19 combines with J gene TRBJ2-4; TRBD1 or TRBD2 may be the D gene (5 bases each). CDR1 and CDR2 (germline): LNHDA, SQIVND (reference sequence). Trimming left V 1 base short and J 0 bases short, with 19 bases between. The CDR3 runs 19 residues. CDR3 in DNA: TGTGCCAGTAGTATAGGGAGGAAACAGGCCTCCACAGCCAAAAACATTCAGTACTTC. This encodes CASSIGRKQASTAKNIQYF.

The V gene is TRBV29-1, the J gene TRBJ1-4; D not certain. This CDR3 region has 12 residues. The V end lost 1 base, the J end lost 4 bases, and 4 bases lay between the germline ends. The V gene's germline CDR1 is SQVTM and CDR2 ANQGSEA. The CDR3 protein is CSVEGVNEKLFF. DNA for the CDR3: TGCAGCGTTGAAGGGGTTAATGAAAAACTGTTTTTT. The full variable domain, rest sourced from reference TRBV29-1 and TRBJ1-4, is SAVISQKPSRDICQRGTSLTIQCQVDSQVTMMFWYRQQPGQSLTLIATANQGSEATYESGFVIDKFPISRPNLTFSTLTVSNMSPEDSSIYLCSVEGVNEKLFFGSGTQLSVL.

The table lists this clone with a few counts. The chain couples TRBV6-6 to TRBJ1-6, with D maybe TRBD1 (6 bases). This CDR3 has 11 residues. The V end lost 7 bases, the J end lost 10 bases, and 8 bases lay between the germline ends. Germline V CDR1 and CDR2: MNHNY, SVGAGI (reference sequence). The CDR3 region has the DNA TGTGCCAGCACCGACAGGTCACCCCTCCACTTT. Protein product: CASTDRSPLHF.

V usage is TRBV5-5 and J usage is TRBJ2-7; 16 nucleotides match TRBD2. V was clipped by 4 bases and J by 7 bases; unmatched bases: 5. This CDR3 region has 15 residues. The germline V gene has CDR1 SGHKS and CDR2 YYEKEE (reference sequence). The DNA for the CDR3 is TGTGCCAGCAGCACCGGGACTAGCGGGAGGGTGGAGCAGTACTTC. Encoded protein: CASSTGTSGRVEQYF.

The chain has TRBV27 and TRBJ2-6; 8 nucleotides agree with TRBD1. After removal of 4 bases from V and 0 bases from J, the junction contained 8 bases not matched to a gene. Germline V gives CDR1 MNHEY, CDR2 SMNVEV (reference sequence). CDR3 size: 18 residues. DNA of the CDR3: TGTGCCAGCAGTTCCTTGGGACAGGTCTTCTCTGGGGCCAACGTCCTGACTTTC. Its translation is CASSSLGQVFSGANVLTF.

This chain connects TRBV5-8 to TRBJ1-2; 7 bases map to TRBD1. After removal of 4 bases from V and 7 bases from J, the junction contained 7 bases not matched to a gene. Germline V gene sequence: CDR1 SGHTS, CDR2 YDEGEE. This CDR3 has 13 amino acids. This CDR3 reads CASSNPGGAGYTF. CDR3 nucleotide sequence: TGTGCCAGCAGCAACCCAGGGGGAGCTGGCTACACCTTC.

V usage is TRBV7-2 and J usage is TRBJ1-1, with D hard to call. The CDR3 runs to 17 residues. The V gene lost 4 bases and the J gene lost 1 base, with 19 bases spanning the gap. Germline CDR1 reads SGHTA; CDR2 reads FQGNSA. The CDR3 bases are TGTGCCAGCAGCTACCCTGGTAGGGATAGGCCGAACACTGAAGCTTTCTTT. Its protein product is CASSYPGRDRPNTEAFF.

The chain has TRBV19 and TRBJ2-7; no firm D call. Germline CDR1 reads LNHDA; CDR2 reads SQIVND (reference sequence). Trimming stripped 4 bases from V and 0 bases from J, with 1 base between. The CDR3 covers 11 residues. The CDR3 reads CASSNSYEQYF. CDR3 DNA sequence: TGTGCCAGTAGTAACTCCTACGAGCAGTACTTC.

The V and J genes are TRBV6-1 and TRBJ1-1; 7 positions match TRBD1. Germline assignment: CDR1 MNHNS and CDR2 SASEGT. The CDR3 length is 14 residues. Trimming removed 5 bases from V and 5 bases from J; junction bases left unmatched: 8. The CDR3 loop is CASSRDRVRTEAFF. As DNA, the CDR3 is TGTGCCAGCAGTAGAGACAGGGTTAGGACTGAAGCTTTCTTT.

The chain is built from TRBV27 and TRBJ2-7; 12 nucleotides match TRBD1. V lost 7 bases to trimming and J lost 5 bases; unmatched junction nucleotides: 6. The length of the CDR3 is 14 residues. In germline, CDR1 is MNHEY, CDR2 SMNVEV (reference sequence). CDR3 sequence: CASKGQGANNEQYF. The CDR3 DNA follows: TGTGCCAGCAAGGGACAGGGGGCCAACAACGAGCAGTACTTC.

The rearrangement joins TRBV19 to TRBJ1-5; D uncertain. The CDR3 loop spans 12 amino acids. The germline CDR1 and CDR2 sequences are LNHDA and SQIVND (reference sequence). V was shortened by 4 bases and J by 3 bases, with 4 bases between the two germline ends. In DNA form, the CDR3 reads TGTGCCAGTAGTAAGGACAATCAGCCCCAGCATTTT. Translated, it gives CASSKDNQPQHF.

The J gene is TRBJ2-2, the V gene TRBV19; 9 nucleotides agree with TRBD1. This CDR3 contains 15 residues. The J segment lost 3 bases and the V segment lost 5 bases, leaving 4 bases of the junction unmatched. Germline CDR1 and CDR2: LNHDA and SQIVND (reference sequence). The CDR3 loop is CASSYRDRDTGELFF. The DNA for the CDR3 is TGTGCCAGTAGTTACCGGGACAGGGACACCGGGGAGCTGTTTTTT.

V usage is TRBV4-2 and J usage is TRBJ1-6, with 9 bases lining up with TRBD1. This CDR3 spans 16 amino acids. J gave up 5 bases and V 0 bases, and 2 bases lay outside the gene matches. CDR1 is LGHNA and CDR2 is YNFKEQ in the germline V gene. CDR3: CASSQETGGHNSPLHF. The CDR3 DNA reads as TGTGCCAGCAGCCAAGAGACAGGGGGTCATAATTCACCCCTCCACTTT.

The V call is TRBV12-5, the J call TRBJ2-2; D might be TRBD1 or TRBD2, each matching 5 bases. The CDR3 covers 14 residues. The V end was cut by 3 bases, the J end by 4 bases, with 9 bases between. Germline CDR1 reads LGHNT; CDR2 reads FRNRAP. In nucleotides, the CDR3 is TGTGCTAGTGGTTTATTCGGGACCACCGGGGAGCTGTTTTTT. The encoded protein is CASGLFGTTGELFF.

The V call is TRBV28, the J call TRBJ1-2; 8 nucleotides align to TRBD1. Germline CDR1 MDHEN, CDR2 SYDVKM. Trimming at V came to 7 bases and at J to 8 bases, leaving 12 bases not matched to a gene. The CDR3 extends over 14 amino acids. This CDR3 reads CASTSPGQGLGYTF. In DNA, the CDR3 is TGTGCCAGCACCAGCCCCGGACAGGGTCTGGGCTACACCTTC.

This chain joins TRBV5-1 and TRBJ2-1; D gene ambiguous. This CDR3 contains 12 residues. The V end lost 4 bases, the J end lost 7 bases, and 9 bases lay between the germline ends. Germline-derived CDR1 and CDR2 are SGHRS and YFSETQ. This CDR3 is CASSQPGNEQFF. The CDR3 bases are TGCGCCAGCAGCCAGCCAGGTAATGAGCAGTTCTTC.

The CDR3 loop is CASSLPWGAEAFF. The CDR3 DNA follows: TGTGCCAGCAGCCTCCCATGGGGGGCTGAAGCTTTCTTT. This chain joins TRBV12-3 or TRBV12-4 and TRBJ1-1; possibly TRBD1 for D (5 bases). This CDR3 is 13 amino acids long. Trimming pared 6 bases from V and 6 bases from J, leaving 14 bases between.

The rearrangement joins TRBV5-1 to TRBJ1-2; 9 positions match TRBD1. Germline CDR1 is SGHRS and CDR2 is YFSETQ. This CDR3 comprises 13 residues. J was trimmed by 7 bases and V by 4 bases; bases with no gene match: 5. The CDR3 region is CASSLQGASGYTF. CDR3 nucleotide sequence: TGCGCCAGCAGCCTACAGGGGGCGAGTGGCTACACCTTC.